This T cell receptor (beta chain) derives from a study of a mutant IDH1 vaccine in newly diagnosed glioma. Overall study: Of the patients given treatment, roughly 60% were male and around 40% were female, and a mean age of roughly 40 years was recorded. The therapy given earlier, which was standard therapy, consisted of radiotherapy, temozolomide, or both, and most of the patients received both.

Of note for this clone: Its antigen remains unknown.

This CDR3 has 14 residues. Germline V gene data show CDR1 as SGHNT and CDR2 as YYREEE (reference sequence). The trim removed 4 bases at V and 5 bases at J, leaving 8 bases unmatched. The sample's time point: week 11, during vaccination. Vaccine doses each comprised 300 ug of mutant IDH1 20-mer peptide, with topical imiquimod. The donor cohort comprised cases of new WHO grade 3 or 4 IDH1-mutant, ATRX-lost astrocytoma. Profiling relied on immunoSEQ multiplex PCR, and the TCRdb table lists in-frame clones only, not all of them. The data show 20,000 to 25,000 clones, roughly 90% seen once. Points from the study as a whole: Overall, roughly 95% of patients had vaccine-induced immune responses.

The sequencing here drew on PBMCs, taken from a glioma patient whose treatment included an IDH1 peptide vaccine. The sequence was obtained from a woman aged 40-49 years with glioma. This chain connects TRBV5-4 to TRBJ1-1, with TRBD1 identical over 7 bases. CDR3 in amino acids: CASSGNRGGTEAFF. The CDR3 DNA follows: TGTGCCAGCAGCGGGAACAGGGGTGGGACTGAAGCTTTCTTT.